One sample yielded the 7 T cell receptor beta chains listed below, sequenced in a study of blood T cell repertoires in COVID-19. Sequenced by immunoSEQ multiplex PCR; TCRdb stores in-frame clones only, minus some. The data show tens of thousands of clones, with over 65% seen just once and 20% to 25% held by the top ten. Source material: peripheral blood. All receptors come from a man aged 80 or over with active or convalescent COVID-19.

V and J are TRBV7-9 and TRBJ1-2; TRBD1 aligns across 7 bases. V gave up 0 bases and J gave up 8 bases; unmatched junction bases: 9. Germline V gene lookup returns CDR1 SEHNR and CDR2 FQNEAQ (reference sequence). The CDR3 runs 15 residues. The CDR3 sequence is CASSLAGTAGGGYTF. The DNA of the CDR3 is TGTGCCAGCAGCTTAGCCGGGACAGCCGGAGGCGGCTACACCTTC.

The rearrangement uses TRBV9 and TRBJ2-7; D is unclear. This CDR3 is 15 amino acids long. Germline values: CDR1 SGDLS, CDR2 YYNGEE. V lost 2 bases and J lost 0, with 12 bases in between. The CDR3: CASSVAGLSSYEQYF. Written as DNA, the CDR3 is TGTGCCAGCAGCGTGGCAGGCCTCAGCTCCTACGAGCAGTACTTC.

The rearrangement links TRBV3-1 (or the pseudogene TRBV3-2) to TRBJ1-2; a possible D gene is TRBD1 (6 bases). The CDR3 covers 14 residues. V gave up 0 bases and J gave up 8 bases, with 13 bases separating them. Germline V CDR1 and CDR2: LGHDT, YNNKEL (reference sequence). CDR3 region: CASSQDEQGRGYTF. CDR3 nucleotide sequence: TGTGCCAGCAGCCAAGATGAACAGGGTCGAGGCTACACCTTC.

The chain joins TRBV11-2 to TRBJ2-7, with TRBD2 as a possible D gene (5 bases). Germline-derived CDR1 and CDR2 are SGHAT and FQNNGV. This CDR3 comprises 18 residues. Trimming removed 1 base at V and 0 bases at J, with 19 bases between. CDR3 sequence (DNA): TGTGCCAGCAGCTTAGGAGGGCGGATACTCAGGAGCTCCTACGAGCAGTACTTC. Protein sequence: CASSLGGRILRSSYEQYF.

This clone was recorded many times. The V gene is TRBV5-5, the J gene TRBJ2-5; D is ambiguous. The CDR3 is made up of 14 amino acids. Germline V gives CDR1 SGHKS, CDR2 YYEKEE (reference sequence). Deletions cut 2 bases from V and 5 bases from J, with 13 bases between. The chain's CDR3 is CASSFFSLMETQYF. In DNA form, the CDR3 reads TGTGCCAGCAGCTTCTTTTCACTAATGGAGACCCAGTACTTC.

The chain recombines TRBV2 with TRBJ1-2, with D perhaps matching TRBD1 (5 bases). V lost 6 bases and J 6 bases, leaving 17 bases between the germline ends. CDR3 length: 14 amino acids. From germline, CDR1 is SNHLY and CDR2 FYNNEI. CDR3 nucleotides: TGTGCCAGCAGAGGGAGGGTCAGGGAGAATGGCTACACCTTC. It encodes CASRGRVRENGYTF.

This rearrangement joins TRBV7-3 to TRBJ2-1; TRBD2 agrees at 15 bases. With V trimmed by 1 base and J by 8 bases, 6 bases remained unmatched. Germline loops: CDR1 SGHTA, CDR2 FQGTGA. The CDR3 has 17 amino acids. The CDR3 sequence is CASSLMGLAGGHDEQFF. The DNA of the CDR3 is TGTGCCAGCAGCTTAATGGGACTAGCGGGAGGACACGATGAGCAGTTCTTC.